This TCR beta chain was recorded in a study of identifying expanded T cells in peripheral blood. Findings of the study overall: Across healthy donors, higher total template counts meant significantly greater approximately 2-week count variance.

The trim removed 3 bases at V and 7 bases at J, leaving 2 bases unmatched. Looked up from germline, CDR1 is SGHAT and CDR2 is FQDESV (reference sequence). The CDR3 contains 14 residues. Here immunoSEQ multiplex PCR was the method, and the copy in TCRdb shows in-frame clones only, minus some. The table lists some 130,000 clones, around 88% of them singletons, with 8% to 9% in the top ten. A note on this clone: Its antigen is still unknown.

This receptor was identified in a person aged 18 to 75 in good health. The chain combines TRBV11-1 with TRBJ2-1; 11 positions agree with TRBD2. The sequencing input was blood. The CDR3 is CASSFLAGGNEQFF. CDR3 nucleotide sequence: TGTGCCAGCAGCTTTTTAGCGGGAGGGAATGAGCAGTTCTTC.